This TCR beta chain was observed in a study of Graves' ophthalmopathy and Graves' hyperthyroidism. Study-wide results and caveats: Most thyroid clonotypes with frequency above 0.001 were detected in blood too.

Amplification of TCR beta CDR3 regions used RNA transcripts. Scientists carried out first-round RT-PCR using HTBI primers and then a second-round multiplex PCR. TCRdb independently ran MiXCR on the multiplex PCR reads; one entry per CDR3 protein. The repertoire consists of about 380,000 distinct CDR3 sequences, with 15% occurring once and the leading ten covering around 7%. Ineligible for inclusion were patients with other autoimmune diseases, uncontrolled infections, pregnancy or lactation. This clonotype has at least ten counts. Its antigen is unidentified. The sequence derives from a young woman with stable Graves' hyperthyroidism. Sequencing was performed on peripheral blood.

The CDR3 here is CASSLWTGVYEQYF. CDR3 coding DNA: TGTGCCAGCAGCTTGTGGACAGGGGTCTACGAGCAGTACTTC. The V call is TRBV5-6, the J call TRBJ2-7; the match to TRBD1 covers 9 bases. Per germline, CDR1 SGHDT and CDR2 YYEEEE. The CDR3 is 14 residues long. With 1 base clipped from V and 3 bases from J, the junction kept 2 bases outside the gene matches.